These 4 T cell receptor beta chains originate from one sample sequenced in a study of control samples from healthy donors and cancer patients. The method was immunoSEQ multiplex PCR; TCRdb's version includes in-frame clones alone and lacks a portion of them. The sample gives 150,000 to 200,000 clones, 80% to 90% of which show up once; nearly 5% is in the top ten. The sample was blood. These receptors all come from a woman in her twenties or thirties in good health.

Note on this clone: Its ends do not fully match the called genes, so a read error is possible. The chain links TRBV2 to TRBJ2-1; either TRBD1 or TRBD2 may fit D (5 bases each). The CDR3 loop spans 13 amino acids. Germline V gene lookup returns CDR1 SNHLY and CDR2 FYNNEI. The CDR3 loop reads CASSVSGRSPDLF. The CDR3 bases are TGTGCCAGCAGTGTTTCGGGACGCTCCCCGGACCTCTTC.

J is TRBJ2-1 and V is TRBV6-4; D may be TRBD1 (6 bases). The V and J ends lost 0 bases and 6 bases respectively, with 12 bases between them. The CDR3 extends over 15 amino acids. Germline V gene sequence: CDR1 MRHNA, CDR2 SNTAGT. Here the CDR3 reads CASSDSGEQGNEQFF. CDR3 nucleotides: TGTGCCAGCAGTGACTCGGGGGAACAGGGCAATGAGCAGTTCTTC.

The chain recombines TRBV5-6 with TRBJ2-7; 12 bases align to TRBD2. This CDR3 is built from 16 residues. Trimming at V came to 0 bases and at J to 6 bases, leaving 7 bases not matched to a gene. Looked up from germline, CDR1 is SGHDT and CDR2 is YYEEEE. The chain's CDR3 is CASSLGLAGVLSEQYF. The DNA of the CDR3 is TGTGCCAGCAGCTTGGGACTAGCGGGAGTACTCTCCGAGCAGTACTTC.

This chain links TRBV5-1 with TRBJ1-2; a weak D match, TRBD1 (5 bases). The ends were cut back, 3 bases at V and 3 bases at J, with 9 bases in the middle. The CDR3 spans 13 residues. Germline CDR1 reads SGHRS; CDR2 reads YFSETQ. The CDR3 region is CASSWGRDYGYTF. In DNA form, the CDR3 reads TGCGCCAGCAGCTGGGGACGGGACTATGGCTACACCTTC.